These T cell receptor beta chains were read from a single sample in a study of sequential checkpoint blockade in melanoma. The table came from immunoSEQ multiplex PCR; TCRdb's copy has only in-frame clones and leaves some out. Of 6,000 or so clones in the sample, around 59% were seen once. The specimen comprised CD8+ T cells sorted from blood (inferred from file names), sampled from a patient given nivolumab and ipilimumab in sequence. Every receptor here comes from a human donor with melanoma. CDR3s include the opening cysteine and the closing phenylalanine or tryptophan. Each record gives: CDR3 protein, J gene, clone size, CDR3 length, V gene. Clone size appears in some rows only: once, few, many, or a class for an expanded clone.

cdr3_aa: CASSKLAEQYEQYF; j_call: TRBJ2-7; clone_size: once; cdr3_length: 14; v_call: TRBV6-5
cdr3_aa: CSVPSRDRDREQYF; j_call: TRBJ2-7; clone_size: NA; cdr3_length: 14; v_call: TRBV29-1
cdr3_aa: CSVVWDRGYEQYF; j_call: TRBJ2-7; clone_size: NA; cdr3_length: 13; v_call: TRBV29-1
cdr3_aa: CASSYTTGAPTEAFF; j_call: TRBJ1-1; clone_size: NA; cdr3_length: 15; v_call: TRBV6-6
cdr3_aa: CASSEWDRGLYEQYF; j_call: TRBJ2-7; clone_size: NA; cdr3_length: 15; v_call: TRBV6-1
cdr3_aa: CASSLKVAGDQETQYF; j_call: TRBJ2-5; clone_size: NA; cdr3_length: 16; v_call: TRBV5-1
cdr3_aa: CSISGGVTYEQYF; j_call: TRBJ2-7; clone_size: NA; cdr3_length: 13; v_call: TRBV29-1
cdr3_aa: CASSLTSGETYEQYF; j_call: TRBJ2-7; clone_size: NA; cdr3_length: 15; v_call: TRBV4-1
cdr3_aa: CASSIGQVNTEAFF; j_call: TRBJ1-1; clone_size: NA; cdr3_length: 14; v_call: TRBV19
cdr3_aa: CASSLLDRGRETQYF; j_call: TRBJ2-5; clone_size: NA; cdr3_length: 15; v_call: TRBV7-9
cdr3_aa: CASSPGGQGAYEQYF; j_call: TRBJ2-7; clone_size: NA; cdr3_length: 15; v_call: TRBV18
cdr3_aa: CASSEGGQGAEKLFF; j_call: TRBJ1-4; clone_size: few; cdr3_length: 15; v_call: TRBV6-1
cdr3_aa: CASSSGLADTDTQYF; j_call: TRBJ2-3; clone_size: NA; cdr3_length: 15; v_call: TRBV7-3
cdr3_aa: CASSPGRGTTGELFF; j_call: TRBJ2-2; clone_size: NA; cdr3_length: 15; v_call: TRBV7-6
cdr3_aa: CASSQDSGANVLTF; j_call: TRBJ2-6; clone_size: few; cdr3_length: 14; v_call: TRBV4-1
cdr3_aa: CASSVDGYEQYF; j_call: TRBJ2-7; clone_size: once; cdr3_length: 12; v_call: TRBV9
cdr3_aa: CAKGLEGPGANVLTF; j_call: TRBJ2-6; clone_size: NA; cdr3_length: 15; v_call: TRBV2
cdr3_aa: CASSQGAGPFTEAFF; j_call: TRBJ1-1; clone_size: few; cdr3_length: 15; v_call: TRBV14
cdr3_aa: CASSPMGQGDGYTF; j_call: TRBJ1-2; clone_size: once; cdr3_length: 14; v_call: TRBV14
cdr3_aa: CASSPGTYEQYF; j_call: TRBJ2-7; clone_size: NA; cdr3_length: 12; v_call: TRBV6-5
cdr3_aa: CASSERTSSDTQYF; j_call: TRBJ2-3; clone_size: few; cdr3_length: 14; v_call: TRBV6-4
cdr3_aa: CASSVAGGQTEAFF; j_call: TRBJ1-1; clone_size: NA; cdr3_length: 14; v_call: TRBV9
cdr3_aa: CASSFPGAEAFF; j_call: TRBJ1-1; clone_size: NA; cdr3_length: 12; v_call: TRBV7-3
cdr3_aa: CASKSGRAAYNEQFF; j_call: TRBJ2-1; clone_size: NA; cdr3_length: 15; v_call: TRBV19
cdr3_aa: CASSIGTHEQYF; j_call: TRBJ2-7; clone_size: NA; cdr3_length: 12; v_call: TRBV19
cdr3_aa: CASSPQAGWGYGYTF; j_call: TRBJ1-2; clone_size: NA; cdr3_length: 15; v_call: TRBV27
cdr3_aa: CSVLDRTAEAFF; j_call: TRBJ1-1; clone_size: NA; cdr3_length: 12; v_call: TRBV29-1
cdr3_aa: CASKIGLAGGITGELFF; j_call: TRBJ2-2; clone_size: few; cdr3_length: 17; v_call: TRBV19
cdr3_aa: CATSSSSGGGSEQFF; j_call: TRBJ2-1; clone_size: NA; cdr3_length: 15; v_call: TRBV15
cdr3_aa: CASSLGTAVNTGELFF; j_call: TRBJ2-2; clone_size: NA; cdr3_length: 16; v_call: TRBV11-3
cdr3_aa: CASSPGLVYNQETQYF; j_call: TRBJ2-5; clone_size: NA; cdr3_length: 16; v_call: TRBV25-1
cdr3_aa: CASSPTGTYEQYF; j_call: TRBJ2-7; clone_size: NA; cdr3_length: 13; v_call: TRBV5-1
cdr3_aa: CASSLYRETQYF; j_call: TRBJ2-5; clone_size: NA; cdr3_length: 12; v_call: TRBV7-9
cdr3_aa: CASSLGQGDQPQHF; j_call: TRBJ1-5; clone_size: once; cdr3_length: 14; v_call: TRBV5-1
cdr3_aa: CAISVSAGKDNEQFF; j_call: TRBJ2-1; clone_size: NA; cdr3_length: 15; v_call: TRBV10-3
cdr3_aa: CASKKAGATNEKLFF; j_call: TRBJ1-4; clone_size: NA; cdr3_length: 15; v_call: TRBV27
cdr3_aa: CASESRREYNEQFF; j_call: TRBJ2-1; clone_size: NA; cdr3_length: 14; v_call: TRBV5-6
cdr3_aa: CASSLGRGFTYEQYF; j_call: TRBJ2-7; clone_size: NA; cdr3_length: 15; v_call: TRBV7-8
cdr3_aa: CASSVVGGSTYEQYF; j_call: TRBJ2-7; clone_size: once; cdr3_length: 15; v_call: TRBV2
cdr3_aa: CASSLNGQETQYF; j_call: TRBJ2-5; clone_size: NA; cdr3_length: 13; v_call: TRBV13
cdr3_aa: CASSQRGSNTGELFF; j_call: TRBJ2-2; clone_size: NA; cdr3_length: 15; v_call: TRBV4-3
cdr3_aa: CASMGLAGGPYEQYF; j_call: TRBJ2-7; clone_size: NA; cdr3_length: 15; v_call: TRBV11-2
cdr3_aa: CASSLAAGGVGDYGYTF; j_call: TRBJ1-2; clone_size: NA; cdr3_length: 17; v_call: TRBV5-5
cdr3_aa: CASSQEAGSKGNEQYF; j_call: TRBJ2-7; clone_size: NA; cdr3_length: 16; v_call: TRBV4-1
cdr3_aa: CASSQDRLAEVGYNEQFF; j_call: TRBJ2-1; clone_size: NA; cdr3_length: 18; v_call: TRBV4-1
cdr3_aa: CASSEVGTSGGADYEQYF; j_call: TRBJ2-7; clone_size: NA; cdr3_length: 18; v_call: TRBV2
cdr3_aa: CASSPGPTSGSIEETQYF; j_call: TRBJ2-5; clone_size: NA; cdr3_length: 18; v_call: TRBV19
cdr3_aa: CASSRDRVDFLNTEAFF; j_call: TRBJ1-1; clone_size: NA; cdr3_length: 17; v_call: TRBV19
cdr3_aa: CASSPAGQSYEQYF; j_call: NA; clone_size: NA; cdr3_length: 14; v_call: TRBV7-3
cdr3_aa: CASSSGNYEQYF; j_call: TRBJ2-7; clone_size: NA; cdr3_length: 12; v_call: TRBV27
cdr3_aa: CASSLFLNYGYTF; j_call: TRBJ1-2; clone_size: few; cdr3_length: 13; v_call: TRBV27
cdr3_aa: CASSLGLLNQETQYF; j_call: TRBJ2-5; clone_size: few; cdr3_length: 15; v_call: TRBV5-4
cdr3_aa: CASSDSTSGQTGELFF; j_call: TRBJ2-2; clone_size: NA; cdr3_length: 16; v_call: TRBV9
cdr3_aa: CASGTGSYEQYF; j_call: NA; clone_size: NA; cdr3_length: 12; v_call: TRBV7-8
cdr3_aa: CASNSGLAGVPEQFF; j_call: TRBJ2-1; clone_size: NA; cdr3_length: 15; v_call: TRBV19
cdr3_aa: CASSPLPSGLGTGELFF; j_call: TRBJ2-2; clone_size: NA; cdr3_length: 17; v_call: TRBV18
cdr3_aa: CASSFSGGAAPDTQYF; j_call: TRBJ2-3; clone_size: NA; cdr3_length: 16; v_call: TRBV27
cdr3_aa: CASSLDPGQGSYEQYF; j_call: TRBJ2-7; clone_size: NA; cdr3_length: 16; v_call: TRBV4-2
cdr3_aa: CASSLLGGTYEQYF; j_call: TRBJ2-7; clone_size: few; cdr3_length: 14; v_call: TRBV5-1
cdr3_aa: CATGDSYEQYF; j_call: TRBJ2-7; clone_size: NA; cdr3_length: 11; v_call: TRBV10-2